Reported below is one T cell receptor beta chain. The CDR3 length is 19 residues. The source of the sample is a study of blood T cell repertoires in COVID-19. Whole-study context: Some COVID-19 samples were acute and others convalescent; all came from the United States, Italy and Spain. The cDNA or gDNA used as material had been derived from T cells, B-cell-depleted T cells, or PBMCs.

The authors' processing: By means of reference gene primer amplification, nucleated cell counts were estimated. Data came from immunoSEQ multiplex PCR; TCRdb stores just in-frame clones and leaves some out. Clonal size and the V and J genes are those of that table, whereas D and trimming came from the DNA. The table includes 300,000 to 400,000 clones, roughly 91% detected once. V is TRBV21-1 and J is TRBJ1-5; TRBD1 is the table's D call and was not checked against the DNA. TRBV21-1 is shown as a pseudogene. Material: peripheral blood. The source of this sequence is a man between 50 and 59 years old with active or convalescent COVID-19. The CDR3 region is CASSKRSGQGILLNQPQHF. In DNA, the CDR3 is TGTGCCAGCAGCAAACGATCAGGACAGGGTATTCTACTGAATCAGCCCCAGCATTTT.